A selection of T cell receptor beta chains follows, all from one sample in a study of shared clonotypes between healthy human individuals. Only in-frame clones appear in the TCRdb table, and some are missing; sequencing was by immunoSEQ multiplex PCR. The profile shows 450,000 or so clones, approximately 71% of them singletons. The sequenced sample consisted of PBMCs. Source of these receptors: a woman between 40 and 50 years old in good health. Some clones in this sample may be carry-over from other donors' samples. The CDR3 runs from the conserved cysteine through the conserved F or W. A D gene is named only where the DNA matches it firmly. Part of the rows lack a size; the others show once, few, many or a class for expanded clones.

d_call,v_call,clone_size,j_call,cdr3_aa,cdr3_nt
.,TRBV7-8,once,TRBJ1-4,CASSQQRTNEKLFF,TGTGCCAGCAGCCAACAGAGAACTAATGAAAAACTGTTTTTT
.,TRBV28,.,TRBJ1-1,CASSLGPVVEAFF,TGTGCCAGCAGTTTAGGACCGGTCGTTGAAGCTTTCTTT
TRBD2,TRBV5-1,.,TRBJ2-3,CASSFSAGVRTDTQYF,TGCGCCAGCAGCTTCTCTGCGGGAGTTAGGACAGATACGCAGTATTTT
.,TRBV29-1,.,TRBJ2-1,CSVEGYNEQFF,TGCAGCGTTGAAGGGTACAATGAGCAGTTCTTC
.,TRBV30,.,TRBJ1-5,CAWRNRVDQPQHF,TGTGCCTGGAGAAACAGGGTGGATCAGCCCCAGCATTTT
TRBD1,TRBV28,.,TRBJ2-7,CASSGTGEWNEQYF,TGTGCCAGCAGCGGGACAGGGGAATGGAACGAGCAGTACTTC
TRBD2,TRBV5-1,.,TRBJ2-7,CASSFLASGTSYEQYF,TGCGCCAGCAGCTTCCTAGCTAGCGGGACCTCCTACGAGCAGTACTTC
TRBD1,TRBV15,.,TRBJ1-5,CATSLWTGRDQPQHF,TGTGCCACCAGCCTCTGGACAGGCCGGGATCAGCCCCAGCATTTT
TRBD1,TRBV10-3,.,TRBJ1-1,CATGQATNTEAFF,TGTGCCACGGGACAGGCAACAAACACTGAAGCTTTCTTT
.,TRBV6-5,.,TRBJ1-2,CASSYSGAGYGYTF,TGTGCCAGCAGTTACTCGGGGGCTGGGTATGGCTACACCTTC
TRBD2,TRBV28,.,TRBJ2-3,CASSLEAGVTDTQYF,TGTGCCAGCAGTTTAGAAGCGGGAGTAACAGATACGCAGTATTTT
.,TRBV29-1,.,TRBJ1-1,CSVEGRMNTEAFF,TGCAGCGTTGAGGGACGGATGAACACTGAAGCTTTCTTT
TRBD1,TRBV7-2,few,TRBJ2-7,CASSFTGGAGVFVYEQYF,TGTGCCAGCAGCTTCACAGGGGGCGCGGGAGTGTTTGTCTACGAGCAGTACTTC
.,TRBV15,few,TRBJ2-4,CATSRARTKNIQYF,TGTGCCACCAGCAGAGCGCGTACCAAAAACATTCAGTACTTC
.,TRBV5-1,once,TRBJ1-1,CASSTGGVGWGEAFF,TGCGCCAGCAGCACCGGAGGGGTAGGTTGGGGTGAAGCTTTCTTT
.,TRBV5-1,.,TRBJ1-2,CASSLGSVGGYTF,TGCGCCAGCAGCTTGGGGTCAGTAGGTGGCTACACCTTC
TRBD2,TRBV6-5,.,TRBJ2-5,CASSPSLAGDETQYF,TGTGCCAGCAGTCCCTCACTAGCGGGAGATGAGACCCAGTACTTC
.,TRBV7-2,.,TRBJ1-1,CASSLAGRNTEAFF,TGTGCCAGCAGCTTAGCGGGAAGGAACACTGAAGCTTTCTTT
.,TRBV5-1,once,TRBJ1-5,CASSLGQDTQPQHF,TGCGCCAGCAGCTTGGGGCAGGACACTCAGCCCCAGCATTTT
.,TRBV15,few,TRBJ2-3,CATSRRGGPISDTQYF,TGTGCCACCAGCAGACGAGGAGGGCCGATTTCAGATACGCAGTATTTT
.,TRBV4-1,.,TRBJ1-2,CASSQETVPLYGYTF,TGCGCCAGCAGCCAAGAAACAGTCCCTCTCTATGGCTACACCTTC
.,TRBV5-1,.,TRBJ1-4,CASSWTTNPNEKLFF,TGCGCCAGCAGCTGGACGACAAATCCTAATGAAAAACTGTTTTTT
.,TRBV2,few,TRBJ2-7,CASSAGDYEQYF,TGTGCCAGCAGTGCCGGGGACTACGAGCAGTACTTC
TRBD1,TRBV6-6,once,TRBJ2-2,CASNEHRGRELFF,TGTGCCAGCAACGAGCACAGGGGCCGGGAGCTGTTTTTT
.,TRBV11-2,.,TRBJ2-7,CASSYNPGSVSYEQYF,TGTGCCAGCAGCTATAATCCTGGATCGGTCTCCTACGAGCAGTACTTC
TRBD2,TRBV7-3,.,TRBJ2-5,CASSSGLGKETQYF,TGTGCCAGCAGCTCGGGACTAGGGAAAGAGACCCAGTACTTC
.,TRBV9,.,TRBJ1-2,CASSVGNNYGYTF,TGTGCCAGCAGCGTAGGAAATAACTATGGCTACACCTTC
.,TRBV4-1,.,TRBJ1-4,CASSQDRGGVEKLFF,TGCGCCAGCAGCCAAGACCGGGGGGGGGTCGAAAAACTGTTTTTT
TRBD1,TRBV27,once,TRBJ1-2,CASSPYRGSDGYTF,TGTGCCAGCAGTCCCTACAGGGGGTCCGATGGCTACACCTTC
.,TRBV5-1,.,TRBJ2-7,CASSLGIQESYEQYF,TGCGCCAGCAGCTTGGGGATCCAGGAATCCTACGAGCAGTACTTC
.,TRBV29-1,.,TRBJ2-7,CSVGGYYEQYF,TGCAGCGTGGGGGGCTACTACGAGCAGTACTTC
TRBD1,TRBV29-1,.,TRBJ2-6,CSLSYRGAGANVLTF,TGCAGCTTGAGTTACAGGGGGGCTGGGGCCAACGTCCTGACTTTC